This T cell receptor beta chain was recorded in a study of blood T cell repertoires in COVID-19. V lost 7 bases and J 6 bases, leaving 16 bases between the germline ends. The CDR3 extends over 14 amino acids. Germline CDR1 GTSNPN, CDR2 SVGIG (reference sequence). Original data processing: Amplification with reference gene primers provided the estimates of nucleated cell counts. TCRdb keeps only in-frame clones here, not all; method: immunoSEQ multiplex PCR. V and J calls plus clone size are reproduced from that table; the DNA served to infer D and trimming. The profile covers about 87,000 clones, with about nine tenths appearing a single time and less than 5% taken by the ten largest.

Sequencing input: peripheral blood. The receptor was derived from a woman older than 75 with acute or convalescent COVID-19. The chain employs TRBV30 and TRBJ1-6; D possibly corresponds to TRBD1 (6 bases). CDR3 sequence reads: CASTRAGANSPLHF. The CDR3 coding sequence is TGTGCCTCGACACGGGCAGGGGCTAATTCACCCCTCCACTTT.